The next 12 T cell receptor beta chains were all read from a single sample in a study of tumor-infiltrating lymphocytes in primary liver carcinoma. TCR beta cDNA was prepared out of around 460 ng total RNA by means of a constant-region primer. Three nested multiplex PCR rounds, a slightly modified ARM-PCR, produced the libraries for TCR beta. TRBV1-TRBV30 forward primers paired with a C-beta reverse primer were used in the first two PCR rounds, which ran roughly 9 cycles each. Each CDR3 protein gets one entry after TCRdb re-called the multiplex PCR reads with MiXCR. The table records some 110,000 distinct CDR3 sequences, around 60% of them present only once. Co-extracted RNA and DNA came from approximately 20-30 mg of unsorted bulk tissue. Sequencing used liver tumor tissue from sampling region 3. The subset: tumor region T3, left-lateral pole. Every receptor here comes from a woman aged 60-70 years with primary liver carcinoma and hepatitis B virus infection.

In this sample, this clonotype turned up many times. The V and J genes are TRBV7-9 and TRBJ1-1; D possibly corresponds to TRBD1 (6 bases). This CDR3 has 13 amino acids. Trimming removed 3 bases from V and 6 bases from J, with 11 bases in between. In germline, CDR1 is SEHNR, CDR2 FQNEAQ (reference sequence). Here the CDR3 DNA reads TGTGCCAGCAGCTTGGGGGGCGTGGCTGAAGCTTTCTTT. Protein: CASSLGGVAEAFF.

On this clonotype itself: This may stem from a read error, because a much larger clone lies one nucleotide away. This chain links TRBV10-1 with TRBJ2-7; a possible D gene is TRBD2 (7 bases). CDR3 length equals 13 residues. CDR1 and CDR2 (germline): WNHNN, SYGVQD (reference sequence). The CDR3 reads CTSSRGAMVEQYF. In nucleotides, the CDR3 is TGCACCAGCAGTCGGGGGGCCATGGTCGAGCAGTACTTC.

This clonotype was detected only once. The junction departs from germline at one end; a sequencing error may be responsible. Here the CDR3 reads CANSSNTPGLAVSGANVLTF. CDR3 sequence (DNA): TGTGCCAACAGCTCCAACACGCCGGGACTAGCGGTCTCTGGGGCCAACGTCCTGACTTTT. The chain is built from TRBV11-2 and TRBJ2-6; 11 bases agree with TRBD2. The germline V gene has CDR1 SGHAT and CDR2 FQNNGV. This CDR3 is 20 amino acids long.

The chain carries TRBV28 and TRBJ1-5, with unresolved D. CDR1 and CDR2 (germline): MDHEN, SYDVKM. Trimming removed 5 bases at V and 7 bases at J, with 18 bases between. CDR3 size: 15 residues. In DNA, the CDR3 is TGTGCCAGCAGTCCCTATGGGCGGGGAAACCAGCCCCAGCATTTT. Its protein is CASSPYGRGNQPQHF.

Many counts were recorded for this clonotype. The rearrangement links TRBV6-6 to TRBJ2-3, with TRBD2 matching over 13 bases. This CDR3 is built from 16 residues. Germline CDR1 MNHNY, CDR2 SVGAGI (reference sequence). Germline trimming cut 4 bases from V and 8 bases from J; bases unmatched to any gene: 9. CDR3 coding DNA: TGTGCCAGCAGTTCCAAAGGACTAGCGGGAGTGGGTACGCAGTATTTT. Residues: CASSSKGLAGVGTQYF.

With regard to this clonotype: One end of the junction fails to match germline, which may point to a read error. The V gene is TRBV11-2, the J gene TRBJ2-2; 9 nucleotides match TRBD1. Germline CDR1 is SGHAT and CDR2 is FQNNGV. The CDR3 length is 16 residues. This chain's CDR3 is CVSSRATGGNTGELSF. The CDR3 DNA reads as TGTGTCAGCAGCCGAGCAACAGGGGGCAATACCGGGGAGCTGTCTTTT.

Concerning this clonotype itself: This likely comes from a read error, as the CDR3 has no conserved phenylalanine or tryptophan at its end. V and J are TRBV7-9 and TRBJ2-5; tentative D call: TRBD1 (6 bases). Germline V lookup: CDR1 SEHNR, CDR2 FQNEAQ (reference sequence). CDR3 length: 16 residues. The CDR3 loop is CDSSLGFIQGNETQYL. CDR3 coding DNA: TGTGACAGCAGCTTAGGATTTATACAGGGTAATGAGACCCAGTACCTC.

Details on this clonotype: This is likely a read error, given that the CDR3 carries no conserved phenylalanine or tryptophan at its end. J is TRBJ2-7 and V is TRBV10-3; D may be TRBD1 (5 bases). The CDR3 is made up of 13 amino acids. CDR1 and CDR2 (germline): ENHRY, SYGVKD. The germline V and J ends were trimmed by 2 bases and 2 bases, with 7 bases remaining between them. Here the CDR3 DNA reads TGTGCCATCAGTGAGGGGGCAGCCTACGAGCAGTACATC. The encoded protein is CAISEGAAYEQYI.

This clonotype was detected only once. Possible read error: a much larger clone is one base away. V is TRBV6-5 and J is TRBJ1-2, with D unresolved. There are 12 residues in the CDR3. Germline V gene lookup returns CDR1 MNHEY and CDR2 SVGAGI. The V end lost 6 bases, the J end lost 6 bases, and 11 bases lay between the germline ends. DNA of the CDR3: TGTGCCAGCAGAGACTTGGATGATGGCTACACCTTC. Translation: CASRDLDDGYTF.

This clonotype was recorded at least ten times. This chain connects TRBV6-5 to TRBJ1-1; possible D gene TRBD1, 6 bases. V shed 2 bases and J shed 6 bases, with 13 bases lying between them. The germline gives CDR1 MNHEY, CDR2 SVGAGI. This CDR3 is 14 amino acids long. The DNA for the CDR3 is TGTGCCAGCAGTTACCGGGGACAAAACGCTGAAGCTTTCTTT. As protein: CASSYRGQNAEAFF.

The chain has TRBV7-3 and TRBJ2-1; D is undetermined. Germline V CDR1 and CDR2: SGHTA, FQGTGA. The CDR3 consists of 13 residues. V dropped 4 bases and J dropped 4 bases, with 8 bases sitting between them. The CDR3 loop reads CASSSNQYNEQFF. In DNA form, the CDR3 reads TGTGCCAGCAGCTCAAACCAGTACAATGAGCAGTTCTTC.

This clonotype showed up just a few times. A much larger clone lies one base from this, so it may be a read error. The chain uses TRBV6-5 and TRBJ1-2, with D uncertain. This CDR3 region has 14 residues. V was clipped by 6 bases and J by 7 bases, with 18 bases between them. Germline assignment: CDR1 MNHEY and CDR2 SVGAGI. As DNA, the CDR3 is TGTGCCAGCAGCGACGAGGCCCTGGGTGGTGGCTACACCTTC. The encoded protein is CASSDEALGGGYTF.